Following are 17 T cell receptor beta chains from one sample sequenced in a study of shared T cell receptors in the human thymus. Sequencing used immunoSEQ multiplex PCR; TCRdb keeps in-frame clones, though not all of them. The sample contains about 380,000 clones, over 90% of which appear only once. Specimen: thymocytes. The receptors here all came from a human donor.

This clone appeared a single time. V is TRBV2 and J is TRBJ2-7; D not certain. This CDR3 has 11 amino acids. Germline CDR1 and CDR2: SNHLY and FYNNEI. With 4 bases removed from V and 6 bases from J, the gap between germline ends came to 7 bases. CDR3 sequence: CASSAGVEQYF. The CDR3, as DNA: TGTGCCAGCAGTGCTGGGGTCGAGCAGTACTTC.

The gene calls are TRBV5-4 and TRBJ2-3; 7 bases align to TRBD1. Germline CDR1 and CDR2: SGHNT and YYREEE (reference sequence). The CDR3 consists of 16 residues. V lost 0 bases and J lost 2; bases outside the gene matches: 6. CDR3 amino acids: CASSLAGDSNTDTQYF. The CDR3, as DNA: TGTGCCAGCAGCTTGGCCGGGGACAGTAACACAGATACGCAGTATTTT.

This sequence joins TRBV14 and TRBJ2-3, with TRBD2 matching 14 bases. With V trimmed by 7 bases and J by 4 bases, 7 bases remained unmatched. The CDR3 length is 16 residues. CDR1 is SGHDN and CDR2 is FVKESK in the germline V gene. The CDR3, as DNA: TGTGCCAGCACAGGGACTAGCGGGAGTACCGCAGATACGCAGTATTTT. Protein: CASTGTSGSTADTQYF.

The chain uses TRBV14 and TRBJ1-1; D unresolved. With 3 bases removed from V and 2 bases from J, the gap between germline ends came to 13 bases. Looked up from germline, CDR1 is SGHDN and CDR2 is FVKESK. The CDR3 is 15 residues long. The CDR3 nucleotides read TGTGCCAGCAGCCATGGTAGGGAAGGAAACACTGAAGCTTTCTTT. As protein: CASSHGREGNTEAFF.

V gene TRBV6-1 combines with J gene TRBJ2-3; a possible D gene is TRBD1 (8 bases). Germline V gene sequence: CDR1 MNHNS, CDR2 SASEGT. Trimming took 1 base from V and 2 from J, leaving 16 bases between them. The CDR3 has 17 amino acids. This CDR3 reads CASSEERDRYNTDTQYF. The CDR3 DNA is TGTGCCAGCAGTGAAGAGCGGGACAGGTATAACACAGATACGCAGTATTTT.

The chain recombines TRBV13 with TRBJ2-5, with 7 bases fitting TRBD2. J was trimmed by 5 bases and V by 2 bases; bases with no gene match: 14. CDR1 and CDR2 from the germline V gene are PRHDT and FYEKMQ (reference sequence). There are 17 residues in the CDR3. The CDR3 spells CASSLIPSGPPGETQYF. DNA of the CDR3: TGTGCCAGCAGCTTAATCCCTAGCGGTCCCCCGGGGGAGACCCAGTACTTC.

The V and J genes are TRBV5-6 and TRBJ2-1, with 7 positions matching TRBD2. The junction had 15 bases not matched to a gene; V was cut back by 0 bases and J by 12 bases. CDR3 size: 16 residues. The V gene's germline CDR1 is SGHDT and CDR2 YYEEEE. CDR3 sequence reads: CASSLGSSGPEDVQFF. CDR3 DNA: TGTGCCAGCAGCTTGGGGTCTAGCGGACCAGAGGATGTGCAGTTCTTC.

The V gene is TRBV6-5, the J gene TRBJ2-5, with D possibly being TRBD2 (7 bases). Germline V gene sequence: CDR1 MNHEY, CDR2 SVGAGI. The CDR3 runs to 14 residues. The ends were cut back, 10 bases at V and 4 bases at J, with 19 bases in the middle. The CDR3 here is CATGRKGGLETQYF. The CDR3 DNA sequence: TGTGCCACCGGGAGAAAGGGGGGGCTAGAGACCCAGTACTTC.

This chain uses TRBV5-4 with TRBJ1-2; 7 bases agree with TRBD1. Germline V lookup: CDR1 SGHNT, CDR2 YYREEE (reference sequence). The CDR3 loop spans 15 amino acids. V shed 4 bases and J 3 bases; nucleotides not matched to a gene: 9. The CDR3 region has the DNA TGTGCCAGCAGCGATGGACAGGATAATCACTATGGCTACACCTTC. Protein product: CASSDGQDNHYGYTF.

V is TRBV7-8 and J is TRBJ1-2; D remains unclear. Per germline, CDR1 SGHVS and CDR2 FQNEAQ. This CDR3 region has 15 residues. V gave up 0 bases and J gave up 1 base, with 9 bases separating them. CDR3 DNA sequence: TGTGCCAGCAGCTTAGCCCCGGGAGATAACTATGGCTACACCTTC. Translated: CASSLAPGDNYGYTF.

J is TRBJ2-4 and V is TRBV19, with TRBD1 matching over 7 bases. The CDR3 runs 17 residues. Germline V gives CDR1 LNHDA, CDR2 SQIVND (reference sequence). V lost 1 base and J lost 0; bases outside the gene matches: 6. This chain's CDR3 is CASSIGTGSIAKNIQYF. As DNA, the CDR3 is TGTGCCAGTAGTATAGGGACAGGCTCCATAGCCAAAAACATTCAGTACTTC.

In its sample, this clone was seen once. This chain joins TRBV27 and TRBJ2-2; 12 bases line up with TRBD2. Germline CDR1 reads MNHEY; CDR2 reads SMNVEV (reference sequence). V trimming: 2 bases; J trimming: 7 bases; junction bases outside the gene matches: 8. This CDR3 has 17 residues. The CDR3 sequence is CASSLILAGGIGGELFF. Written as DNA, the CDR3 is TGTGCCAGCAGTTTAATCCTAGCGGGAGGGATCGGCGGGGAGCTGTTTTTT.

The chain uses TRBV12-5 and TRBJ1-2; TRBD1 aligns across 7 bases. Germline CDR1 reads LGHNT; CDR2 reads FRNRAP. V was pared by 2 bases and J by 0 bases, with 6 bases of the junction left unmatched. This CDR3 spans 16 amino acids. The CDR3 bases are TGTGCTAGTGGTTTGTCCCTGGACAGGACTAACTATGGCTACACCTTC. It codes for CASGLSLDRTNYGYTF.

This chain links TRBV19 with TRBJ1-4; possible D gene TRBD1, 5 bases. The CDR3 has 14 amino acids. Deletions cut 10 bases from V and 2 bases from J, with 14 bases between. Germline V gene lookup returns CDR1 LNHDA and CDR2 SQIVND (reference sequence). The CDR3 region has the DNA TGTGCCATGGCCCGGGGGGGGACTAATGAAAAACTGTTTTTT. This gives the protein CAMARGGTNEKLFF.

The V gene is TRBV11-2, the J gene TRBJ2-5; D gene ambiguous. V lost 5 bases, J lost 3 bases, and 10 bases lay in between. The CDR3 is 13 amino acids. Looked up from germline, CDR1 is SGHAT and CDR2 is FQNNGV. The chain's CDR3 is CASSNGCKETQYF. DNA of the CDR3: TGTGCCAGCAGCAACGGATGTAAAGAGACCCAGTACTTC.

The rearrangement joins TRBV12-2 to TRBJ1-5; TRBD1 was called by the table and not checked on the DNA. TRBV12-2 is given as a pseudogene. The CDR3 runs to 14 residues. The CDR3 DNA reads as TGTGCAAGTCGCTTAAACAGGGGGCATCAGCCCCAGCATTTT. Its protein is CASRLNRGHQPQHF.

The CDR3 spells CASSYSPSTDTQYF. The CDR3 bases are TGTGCCAGCAGTTACTCGCCGAGCACAGATACGCAGTATTTT. The V gene is TRBV6-5, the J gene TRBJ2-3; D is unclear. The CDR3 is 14 residues long. The germline V gene encodes CDR1 MNHEY and CDR2 SVGAGI. The V end lost 0 bases, the J end lost 0 bases, and 4 bases lay between the germline ends.